Listed below are T cell receptor beta chains from one sample, sequenced in a study of shared clonotypes between healthy human individuals. Clones were sequenced by immunoSEQ multiplex PCR, and TCRdb holds only the in-frame ones, with some missing. The sample lists 1.5 million to 2.5 million clones; approximately 95% were seen once. The sequenced sample was naive CD8+ T cells sorted from blood. Source of these receptors: a man between 18 and 29 years old in good health. Each CDR3 is given with its conserved first and last residue. D genes are given only for firm matches. Clone size is not always given. Where it is, it says once, few, many or a class for expanded clones.

CDR3nt | CDR3aa | v_gene | abundance | j_gene | d_gene
TGTGCCAGCAGGACTAGCGGGGGGGCTAATGAGCAGTTCTTC | CASRTSGGANEQFF | TRBV5-4 | . | TRBJ2-1 | TRBD2
TGTGCCAGCAGTTTTGGGCCTGGGCATCAGCCCCAGCATTTT | CASSFGPGHQPQHF | TRBV6-5 | . | TRBJ1-5 | .
TGTGCCTGGAGTGGAGATCTTGGCTACACCTTC | CAWSGDLGYTF | TRBV30 | . | TRBJ1-2 | .
TGTGCCAGCACCTTCCGACAGGACTGGGCAAATACGCAGTATTTT | CASTFRQDWANTQYF | TRBV28 | . | TRBJ2-3 | .
TGTGCCAGCAGCTTTATGCCAGATACGCAGTATTTT | CASSFMPDTQYF | TRBV9 | . | TRBJ2-3 | .
TGTGCCAGCAGTTTGCGGACTAGATACCAAGAGACCCAGTACTTC | CASSLRTRYQETQYF | TRBV28 | . | TRBJ2-5 | TRBD2
TGCGCCAGCAGCCAACTGTCAGGGGCTCACTACGAGCAGTACTTC | CASSQLSGAHYEQYF | TRBV4-1 | . | TRBJ2-7 | .
TGTGCCAGCAGTTCCGGGAGAAGCTACGAGCAGTACTTC | CASSSGRSYEQYF | TRBV6-5 | . | TRBJ2-7 | .
TGTGCCAGCAGGGACAGTCTTGAAGCTTTCTTT | CASRDSLEAFF | TRBV2 | . | TRBJ1-1 | .
TGTGCCAGCAGCCCCAGGGTCGGAAACTCACCCCTCCACTTT | CASSPRVGNSPLHF | TRBV14 | . | TRBJ1-6 | .
TGTGCCAGCAGCATCGTCCTGGCTAGCGGGGTCTTCGAGCAGTACTTC | CASSIVLASGVFEQYF | TRBV11-2 | . | TRBJ2-7 | TRBD2
TGTGCCAGCAGCTTGGTCGGGGTCCTCCTCACTGAAGCTTTCTTT | CASSLVGVLLTEAFF | TRBV5-8 | . | TRBJ1-1 | .
TGTGCCAGCAGTTTTAGCGGGGGGGCTCGGGATGAGCAGTTCTTC | CASSFSGGARDEQFF | TRBV11-2 | . | TRBJ2-1 | TRBD2
TGTGCCAGCAGTTCCACCGGGACAGAGCAGTACTTC | CASSSTGTEQYF | TRBV27 | . | TRBJ2-7 | .
TGCAGCGTTGAAGATGCCGGGGGCCCTTACAATGAGCAGTTCTTC | CSVEDAGGPYNEQFF | TRBV29-1 | . | TRBJ2-1 | .
TGTGCCAGTAGTGTCCGGGACAGGGGGCTTGATGAGCAGTTCTTC | CASSVRDRGLDEQFF | TRBV19 | . | TRBJ2-1 | TRBD1
TGTGCCAGCAGCCAAGGTGACGTGGGACAGTACGACTCACCCTACGTCGAGCAGTACTTC | CASSQGDVGQYDSPYVEQYF | TRBV14 | . | TRBJ2-7 | TRBD1
TGTGCCAGTAGTGGGACAATCGGTCAGCCCCAGCATTTT | CASSGTIGQPQHF | TRBV19 | . | TRBJ1-5 | .
TGTGCCAGCAGCCGGGACAGGGATAATGAAAAACTGTTTTTT | CASSRDRDNEKLFF | TRBV7-9 | . | TRBJ1-4 | TRBD1
TGTGCCAGCAGCGTCAAAGGGGGGAAGGATACGCAGTATTTT | CASSVKGGKDTQYF | TRBV9 | . | TRBJ2-3 | .
TGTGCCAGCAGTCCCACTCTCGGGATCCACGAGCAGTACTTC | CASSPTLGIHEQYF | TRBV28 | . | TRBJ2-7 | .
TGTGCCAGCAGCCCCCGGGACGGTAATGAAAAACTGTTTTTT | CASSPRDGNEKLFF | TRBV13 | . | TRBJ1-4 | .
TGTGCCAGCTGCCTGGGGACTAGCGGGAGTCAGACCCAGTACTTC | CASCLGTSGSQTQYF | TRBV5-6 | once | TRBJ2-5 | TRBD2
TGTGCCAGCAGCTGGGGACTAGCGGGAGGGCCCGACGAGCAGTACTTC | CASSWGLAGGPDEQYF | TRBV7-9 | once | TRBJ2-7 | TRBD2